Following are 31 T cell receptor beta chains from one sample sequenced in a study of cytomegalovirus exposure and HLA in healthy donors. The PCR ran on 60 Vbeta and 13 Jbeta primers. The data were produced by immunoSEQ multiplex PCR, yet TCRdb's version contains in-frame clones alone and is incomplete. The profile shows 180,000 or so clones, under 90% of them singletons. Specimen: PBMCs. These TCRs come from a boy aged 2 to 9 in good health and CMV-seronegative.

The rearrangement links TRBV18 to TRBJ2-1; TRBD2 matches 11 bases. Germline loops: CDR1 KGHSH, CDR2 LQKENI. The CDR3 consists of 16 residues. With 2 bases clipped from V and 5 bases from J, the junction kept 5 bases outside the gene matches. CDR3 amino acids: CASSPGGTSGNNEQFF. The DNA for the CDR3 is TGTGCCAGCTCACCAGGGGGGACTAGCGGAAACAATGAGCAGTTCTTC.

This chain uses TRBV5-4 with TRBJ1-2, with TRBD1 matching 7 bases. Germline CDR1 is SGHNT and CDR2 is YYREEE (reference sequence). After removal of 6 bases from V and 0 bases from J, the junction contained 5 bases not matched to a gene. This CDR3 contains 14 residues. The CDR3 loop reads CASIPGGANYGYTF. CDR3 DNA sequence: TGTGCCAGCATCCCAGGGGGAGCTAACTATGGCTACACCTTC.

CDR3 in DNA: TGTGCCACCGCGGTAGAACACAATCAGCCCCAGCATTTT. Translated: CATAVEHNQPQHF. This chain joins TRBV6-6 and TRBJ1-5; D gene ambiguous. The V gene's germline CDR1 is MNHNY and CDR2 SVGAGI (reference sequence). The CDR3 is 13 amino acids. Trimming removed 10 bases at V and 3 bases at J, with 13 bases between.

This rearrangement joins TRBV7-9 to TRBJ1-1; 7 bases agree with TRBD1. Germline values: CDR1 SEHNR, CDR2 FQNEAQ (reference sequence). The CDR3 has 15 amino acids. V lost 4 bases to trimming and J lost 0 bases; unmatched junction nucleotides: 5. The CDR3 loop is CASSSDRDMNTEAFF. The DNA for the CDR3 is TGTGCCAGCAGCTCCGACAGGGACATGAACACTGAAGCTTTCTTT.

This chain links TRBV30 with TRBJ1-1; D gene unclear. Trimming stripped 3 bases from V and 1 base from J, with 9 bases between. The germline V gene encodes CDR1 GTSNPN and CDR2 SVGIG (reference sequence). This CDR3 has 13 amino acids. CDR3 residues: CAWRRNGNTEAFF. CDR3 nucleotide sequence: TGTGCCTGGAGGCGGAACGGGAACACTGAAGCTTTCTTT.

The chain carries TRBV30 and TRBJ2-1, with D hard to call. Germline lookup yields CDR1 GTSNPN and CDR2 SVGIG (reference sequence). V gave up 3 bases and J gave up 0 bases, with 6 bases separating them. CDR3 length: 13 residues. CDR3 protein: CAWSYSSYNEQFF. CDR3 coding DNA: TGTGCCTGGAGCTATAGCTCCTACAATGAGCAGTTCTTC.

The rearrangement links TRBV7-2 to TRBJ2-7, with 10 bases identical to TRBD2. CDR3 length: 14 residues. V shed 5 bases and J 1 base; nucleotides not matched to a gene: 2. The germline gives CDR1 SGHTA, CDR2 FQGNSA. CDR3 sequence: CASSASGGSYEQYF. The DNA for the CDR3 is TGTGCCAGCAGCGCTAGCGGGGGATCCTACGAGCAGTACTTC.

The chain combines TRBV10-3 with TRBJ1-5, with 7 positions matching TRBD1. The junction had 12 bases not matched to a gene; V was cut back by 10 bases and J by 6 bases. Germline CDR1 reads ENHRY; CDR2 reads SYGVKD. The CDR3 extends over 14 amino acids. CDR3 sequence: CATPRGSRPQPQHF. In DNA, the CDR3 is TGTGCCACACCCAGGGGGTCTCGCCCTCAGCCCCAGCATTTT.

The chain recombines TRBV4-1 with TRBJ2-3, with 12 bases lining up with TRBD2. The CDR3 runs 16 residues. Germline CDR1 reads MGHRA; CDR2 reads YSYEKL. V trimming: 4 bases; J trimming: 5 bases; junction bases outside the gene matches: 7. CDR3 in DNA: TGCGCCAGCAGCCCCCTAGCGGGGGGGCAGAGAGATACGCAGTATTTT. It translates to CASSPLAGGQRDTQYF.

The CDR3 protein is CASSVQGLARSWQYF. DNA for the CDR3: TGTGCCAGCAGCGTTCAGGGACTAGCGCGCTCTTGGCAGTACTTC. The rearrangement uses TRBV9 and TRBJ2-7; 10 nucleotides match TRBD2. The CDR3 length is 15 residues. Losses at the gene ends were 2 bases for V and 9 bases for J; bases not matched to a gene: 11. The germline V gene has CDR1 SGDLS and CDR2 YYNGEE. The variable domain in full, completed from reference TRBV9 and TRBJ2-7, reads DSGVTQTPKHLITATGQRVTLRCSPRSGDLSVYWYQQSLDQGLQFLIQYYNGEERAKGNILERFSAQQFPDLHSELNLSSLELGDSALYFCASSVQGLARSWQYFGPGTRLTVT.

The V call is TRBV19, the J call TRBJ2-1; possibly TRBD1 for D (6 bases). Trimming took 9 bases from V and 9 from J, leaving 15 bases between them. Germline CDR1 LNHDA, CDR2 SQIVND (reference sequence). The CDR3 extends over 12 amino acids. The CDR3 DNA follows: TGTGCCAGCCGACAGGCCTGGGGTGAGCAGTTCTTC. This sequence encodes CASRQAWGEQFF.

In its sample, this clone was seen once. This chain's CDR3 is CASSPSGTGGHYGYTF. CDR3 sequence (DNA): TGTGCCAGCAGCCCCTCGGGGACAGGGGGACACTATGGCTACACCTTC. The V call is TRBV13, the J call TRBJ1-2; the match to TRBD1 covers 11 bases. The germline CDR1 and CDR2 sequences are PRHDT and FYEKMQ (reference sequence). J lost 3 bases, V lost 5 bases, and 8 bases had no gene match. The CDR3 runs 16 residues.

CDR3 protein: CASSLEGQVGGYTF. Written as DNA, the CDR3 is TGTGCCAGCAGTTTAGAGGGACAGGTTGGTGGCTACACCTTC. The chain employs TRBV27 and TRBJ1-2; 8 bases map to TRBD1. Germline CDR1 MNHEY, CDR2 SMNVEV (reference sequence). The CDR3 runs 14 residues. V shed 2 bases and J 7 bases; nucleotides not matched to a gene: 6.

V and J are TRBV6-1 and TRBJ2-1; TRBD2 might be the D (6 bases). Trimming shortened V by 3 bases and J by 0 bases, and 9 bases separated the two germline ends. Germline loops: CDR1 MNHNS, CDR2 SASEGT. This CDR3 spans 15 amino acids. The CDR3 spells CASSDAGSSYNEQFF. The CDR3 DNA follows: TGTGCCAGCAGTGATGCGGGGAGCTCCTACAATGAGCAGTTCTTC.

The chain uses TRBV6-6 and TRBJ1-1, with D perhaps matching TRBD1 (5 bases). CDR1 and CDR2 from the germline V gene are MNHNY and SVGAGI (reference sequence). The V and J ends lost 6 bases and 6 bases respectively, with 14 bases between them. This CDR3 comprises 13 residues. The CDR3, as DNA: TGTGCCAGCAGAAAAGGGGTAGGGGCTGAAGCTTTCTTT. It specifies CASRKGVGAEAFF.

This rearrangement joins TRBV10-3 to TRBJ1-5, with 10 positions matching TRBD1. Losses at the gene ends were 6 bases for V and 7 bases for J; bases not matched to a gene: 6. The germline V gene has CDR1 ENHRY and CDR2 SYGVKD. The CDR3 consists of 14 residues. This CDR3 reads CAISPDRGQQPQHF. The CDR3 nucleotides read TGTGCCATCAGCCCAGACAGGGGGCAACAGCCCCAGCATTTT.

This chain joins TRBV13 and TRBJ1-1, with D unclear. Trimming took 5 bases from V and 3 from J, leaving 10 bases between them. The CDR3 extends over 13 amino acids. Germline-derived CDR1 and CDR2 are PRHDT and FYEKMQ (reference sequence). CDR3 loop: CASSPRVDTEAFF. CDR3 bases: TGTGCCAGCAGCCCTCGAGTAGACACTGAAGCTTTCTTT. The variable domain in full, with the rest retrieved from reference TRBV13 and TRBJ1-1, is AAGVIQSPRHLIKEKRETATLKCYPIPRHDTVYWYQQGPGQDPQFLISFYEKMQSDKGSIPDRFSAQQFSDYHSELNMSSLELGDSALYFCASSPRVDTEAFFGQGTRLTVV.

This chain links TRBV9 with TRBJ1-5, with D perhaps matching TRBD1 (6 bases). The CDR3 sequence is 15 residues long. Germline CDR1 SGDLS, CDR2 YYNGEE. With 2 bases removed from V and 5 bases from J, the gap between germline ends came to 14 bases. The CDR3 spells CASSVEGDIDQPQHF. Here the CDR3 DNA reads TGTGCCAGCAGCGTGGAAGGGGACATCGATCAGCCCCAGCATTTT.

This clone has just a few counts. The chain is built from TRBV7-9 and TRBJ2-5; 8 nucleotides match TRBD2. V was pared by 2 bases and J by 2 bases, with 10 bases of the junction left unmatched. Germline V gene sequence: CDR1 SEHNR, CDR2 FQNEAQ (reference sequence). This CDR3 region has 17 residues. In nucleotides, the CDR3 is TGTGCCAGCAGCTTAAGGTTCACTAGCGGAACTCAAGAGACCCAGTACTTC. Its translation is CASSLRFTSGTQETQYF.

This clone was detected once. The chain links TRBV27 to TRBJ2-2; maybe TRBD1 (6 bases). With 5 bases removed from V and 7 bases from J, the gap between germline ends came to 11 bases. The germline V gene encodes CDR1 MNHEY and CDR2 SMNVEV (reference sequence). The CDR3 extends over 13 amino acids. The CDR3 is CASSGQYDGELFF. The CDR3 region has the DNA TGTGCCAGCAGTGGACAGTACGACGGGGAGCTGTTTTTT.

This chain joins TRBV27 and TRBJ2-7; TRBD1 matches 7 bases. The CDR3 is 14 amino acids. Germline CDR1 is MNHEY and CDR2 is SMNVEV (reference sequence). V trimming: 5 bases; J trimming: 3 bases; junction bases outside the gene matches: 7. The CDR3 sequence is CASSPGQLNYEQYF. As DNA, the CDR3 is TGTGCCAGCAGTCCGGGACAGCTTAACTACGAGCAGTACTTC.

This sequence joins TRBV5-6 and TRBJ1-2; 9 nucleotides line up with TRBD1. The CDR3 has 17 residues. CDR1 and CDR2 (germline): SGHDT, YYEEEE. V shed 0 bases and J 6 bases; nucleotides not matched to a gene: 12. The CDR3 region has the DNA TGTGCCAGCAGCTTGGCCCCCCTCAAACAGGGGGCGCATGGCTACACCTTC. Its protein product is CASSLAPLKQGAHGYTF. Full variable domain (remainder filled in from reference TRBV5-6 and TRBJ1-2): DAGVTQSPTHLIKTRGQQVTLRCSPKSGHDTVSWYQQALGQGPQFIFQYYEEEERQRGNFPDRFSGHQFPNYSSELNVNALLLGDSALYLCASSLAPLKQGAHGYTFGSGTRLTVV.

The sample holds a few counts of this clone. The CDR3 protein is CASTSGVSGYNEQFF. Written as DNA, the CDR3 is TGTGCCAGCACCTCGGGGGTTTCTGGATACAATGAGCAGTTCTTC. The genes are TRBV28 and TRBJ2-1; D is possibly TRBD2 (6 bases). The germline V gene has CDR1 MDHEN and CDR2 SYDVKM. This CDR3 spans 15 amino acids. Trimming removed 7 bases at V and 4 bases at J, with 17 bases between.

V gene TRBV5-1 combines with J gene TRBJ2-3, with unresolved D. This CDR3 contains 12 residues. V shed 4 bases and J shed 5 bases, with 8 bases lying between them. CDR1 and CDR2 (germline): SGHRS, YFSETQ. CDR3 DNA sequence: TGCGCCAGCAGCGAACCCGGAGATACGCAGTATTTT. This translates into CASSEPGDTQYF.

The rearrangement joins TRBV9 to TRBJ2-7; the D gene is possibly TRBD1 (5 bases). The germline V and J ends were trimmed by 0 bases and 6 bases, with 13 bases remaining between them. Germline assignment: CDR1 SGDLS and CDR2 YYNGEE. The CDR3 covers 14 residues. For the CDR3, the DNA is TGTGCCAGCAGCGTAGACGCAGGGTACGGCGAGCAGTACTTC. It yields the protein CASSVDAGYGEQYF.

This clone occurred a few times. This chain links TRBV6-1 with TRBJ2-7; a weak D match, TRBD2 (6 bases). This CDR3 is 12 amino acids long. V lost 6 bases, J lost 2 bases, and 8 bases lay in between. From germline, CDR1 is MNHNS and CDR2 SASEGT. This chain's CDR3 is CASSRGTYEQYF. In nucleotides, the CDR3 is TGTGCCAGCAGCCGGGGGACCTACGAGCAGTACTTC.

This clone was detected only a few times. The chain couples TRBV25-1 to TRBJ2-7; 7 positions match TRBD1. The CDR3 totals 17 residues. V trimming: 3 bases; J trimming: 0 bases; junction bases outside the gene matches: 11. Per the germline V gene, CDR1 is MGHDK and CDR2 is SYGVNS. For the CDR3, the DNA is TGTGCCAGCAGTGATTCCTTACAGGGGACCAGCTCCTACGAGCAGTACTTC. It encodes CASSDSLQGTSSYEQYF.

V gene TRBV4-2 combines with J gene TRBJ1-2; perhaps TRBD1 as D (5 bases). Deletions cut 4 bases from V and 6 bases from J, with 9 bases between. Germline V gene data show CDR1 as LGHNA and CDR2 as YNFKEQ. The CDR3 runs to 12 residues. The CDR3 region is CASSRGGDGYTF. Here the CDR3 DNA reads TGTGCCAGCAGCCGCGGGGGGGATGGCTACACCTTC.

The V gene is TRBV5-4, the J gene TRBJ1-2; 9 bases are shared with TRBD1. Trimming took 4 bases from V and 4 from J; bases not matched to a gene: 2. The length of the CDR3 is 13 residues. Germline V lookup: CDR1 SGHNT, CDR2 YYREEE (reference sequence). DNA for the CDR3: TGTGCCAGCAGCCCGACAGGGGGCTATGGCTACACCTTC. This translates into CASSPTGGYGYTF. The complete variable domain, with remaining parts taken from reference TRBV5-4 and TRBJ1-2, reads ETGVTQSPTHLIKTRGQQVTLRCSSQSGHNTVSWYQQALGQGPQFIFQYYREEENGRGNFPPRFSGLQFPNYSSELNVNALELDDSALYLCASSPTGGYGYTFGSGTRLTVV.

The CDR3: CASSRFLNTEAFF. The CDR3 coding sequence is TGTGCCAGCAGCCGGTTCCTCAACACTGAAGCTTTCTTT. The genes are TRBV6-6 and TRBJ1-1, with D hard to call. CDR3 size: 13 residues. CDR1 and CDR2 (germline): MNHNY, SVGAGI (reference sequence). Trimming shortened V by 6 bases and J by 2 bases, and 10 bases separated the two germline ends.

This clone has just one count. The rearrangement uses TRBV4-1 and TRBJ2-3; 12 bases align to TRBD2. The CDR3 has 18 amino acids. Losses at the gene ends were 1 base for V and 3 bases for J; bases not matched to a gene: 8. Germline V gene sequence: CDR1 MGHRA, CDR2 YSYEKL. CDR3 amino acids: CASSQGLYGLAGTDTQYF. CDR3 DNA sequence: TGCGCCAGCAGCCAAGGGTTGTACGGACTAGCGGGGACAGATACGCAGTATTTT.